These 10 T cell receptor beta chains share one sample of origin, sequenced in a study of T cells in Graves' hyperthyroidism and ophthalmopathy. Regions amplified from RNA transcripts were the TCR beta CDR3 regions. Researchers ran a first-round RT-PCR on the TCR CDR3 using the HTBI primer set. From the multiplex PCR reads, TCRdb called clonotypes with MiXCR, one entry per CDR3 protein. The repertoire holds hundreds of thousands of distinct CDR3 sequences, with around 15% as singletons. The source material was blood. Source of these receptors: a woman younger than 45 with Graves' hyperthyroidism.

This clonotype was detected only a few times. The gene calls are TRBV6-1 and TRBJ2-7; D is ambiguous. The germline V gene encodes CDR1 MNHNS and CDR2 SASEGT. Trimming took 5 bases from V and 6 from J, leaving 14 bases between them. This CDR3 is built from 13 residues. This CDR3 is CASSLDATAEQYF. The CDR3 DNA reads as TGTGCCAGCAGTTTGGACGCTACAGCCGAGCAGTACTTC.

On this clonotype itself: Just one base apart from a much larger clone, this may be a read error. The CDR3 sequence: CATRRRSNEQFF. The DNA for the CDR3 is TGTGCCACCCGGAGGAGGTCCAATGAGCAGTTCTTC. J is TRBJ2-1 and V is TRBV19, with D perhaps TRBD2 (5 bases). In germline, CDR1 is LNHDA, CDR2 SQIVND (reference sequence). Trimming removed 10 bases from V and 6 bases from J, with 13 bases in between. CDR3 length equals 12 residues. The variable domain in full, with the rest retrieved from reference TRBV19 and TRBJ2-1, is DGGITQSPKYLFRKEGQNVTLSCEQNLNHDAMYWYRQDPGQGLRLIYYSQIVNDFQKGDIAEGYSVSREKKESFPLTVTSAQKNPTAFYLCATRRRSNEQFFGPGTRLTVL.

CDR3 protein: CASSSGRPGTQKTGELFF. Written as DNA, the CDR3 is TGTGCCAGCAGCTCTGGACGACCCGGGACACAAAAAACCGGGGAGCTGTTTTTT. The chain joins TRBV7-9 to TRBJ2-2; D might be TRBD1 (6 bases). The CDR3 is 18 amino acids. CDR1 and CDR2 (germline): SEHNR, FQNEAQ (reference sequence). Between the trimmed V and J ends, which lost 4 bases and 5 bases, there was a span of 23 bases.

This clonotype was counted only a few times. The V and J genes are TRBV5-6 and TRBJ2-1, with D perhaps given as TRBD1 or TRBD2 (5 bases each). In germline, CDR1 is SGHDT, CDR2 YYEEEE. The CDR3 is 17 residues long. Trimming stripped 10 bases from V and 0 bases from J, with 23 bases between. The CDR3 DNA reads TGTGCCGCCATGAGGGGCCCAAAGCCTATCTCCTACAATGAGCAGTTCTTC. This codes for CAAMRGPKPISYNEQFF.

The chain recombines TRBV5-1 with TRBJ1-4; D is unclear. The CDR3 is made up of 15 amino acids. Germline lookup yields CDR1 SGHRS and CDR2 YFSETQ. Trimming took off 0 bases at V and 6 bases at J, with 12 bases between the two ends. CDR3 amino acids: CASSLEAPGDEKLFF. CDR3 DNA sequence: TGCGCCAGCAGCTTGGAAGCCCCAGGAGATGAAAAACTGTTTTTT.

This clonotype was seen repeatedly, ten times or more. The J gene is TRBJ2-3, the V gene TRBV7-2; 16 bases line up with TRBD2. The CDR3 runs to 18 residues. The J segment lost 0 bases and the V segment lost 5 bases, leaving 5 bases of the junction unmatched. Looked up from germline, CDR1 is SGHTA and CDR2 is FQGNSA. In nucleotides, the CDR3 is TGTGCCAGCAGCCAGGGACTAGCGGGAGGGGCTAGCACAGATACGCAGTATTTT. Translation gives CASSQGLAGGASTDTQYF.

The J gene is TRBJ2-7, the V gene TRBV30; tentatively, D is TRBD1 (6 bases). CDR1 and CDR2 from the germline V gene are GTSNPN and SVGIG (reference sequence). Trimming pared 2 bases from V and 2 bases from J, leaving 16 bases between. CDR3 size: 15 residues. For the CDR3, the DNA is TGTGCCTGGAGTTTTGGCCAGGGGCCCGCCTACGAGCAGTACTTC. Protein: CAWSFGQGPAYEQYF. The whole variable domain, remainder taken from reference TRBV30 and TRBJ2-7, is SQTIHQWPATLVQPVGSPLSLECTVEGTSNPNLYWYRQAAGRGLQLLFYSVGIGQISSEVPQNLSASRPQDRQFILSSKKLLLSDSGFYLCAWSFGQGPAYEQYFGPGTRLTVT.

This clonotype has at least ten counts. This rearrangement joins TRBV18 to TRBJ2-1, with D tentatively TRBD2 (5 bases). Germline V lookup: CDR1 KGHSH, CDR2 LQKENI. The CDR3 has 13 amino acids. The germline V and J ends were trimmed by 5 bases and 6 bases, with 11 bases remaining between them. CDR3 bases: TGTGCCAGCTCATATGGGAGAACCAATGAGCAGTTCTTC. It yields the protein CASSYGRTNEQFF.

The genes are TRBV24-1 and TRBJ2-1, with 9 nucleotides matching TRBD2. The V gene end was trimmed by 4 bases and the J gene end by 4 bases; junction bases not matched to a gene: 4. CDR3 length equals 15 residues. CDR1 and CDR2 from the germline V gene are KGHDR and SFDVKD. This CDR3 is CATSEASGKYNEQFF. CDR3 DNA: TGTGCCACCAGTGAGGCTAGCGGGAAATACAATGAGCAGTTCTTC.

This clonotype has only a few counts. The CDR3 is CASSVATTDTDTQYF. The DNA of the CDR3 is TGTGCCAGCAGCGTAGCTACGACAGACACAGATACGCAGTATTTT. The chain uses TRBV9 and TRBJ2-3; the D gene is possibly TRBD1 (5 bases). The germline V and J ends were trimmed by 0 bases and 2 bases, with 10 bases remaining between them. Germline V lookup: CDR1 SGDLS, CDR2 YYNGEE. CDR3 length equals 15 residues.